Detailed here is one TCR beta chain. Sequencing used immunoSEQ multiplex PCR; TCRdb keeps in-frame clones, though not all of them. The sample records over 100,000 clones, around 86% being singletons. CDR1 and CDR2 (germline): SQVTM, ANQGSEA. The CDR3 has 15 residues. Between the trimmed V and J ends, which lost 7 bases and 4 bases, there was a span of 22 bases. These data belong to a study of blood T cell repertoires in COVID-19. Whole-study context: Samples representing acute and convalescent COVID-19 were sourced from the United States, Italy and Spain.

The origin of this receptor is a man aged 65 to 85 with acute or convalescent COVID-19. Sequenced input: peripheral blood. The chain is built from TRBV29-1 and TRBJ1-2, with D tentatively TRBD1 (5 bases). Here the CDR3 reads CSAGGGSHSFYGYTF. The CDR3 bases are TGCAGCGCGGGGGGAGGCTCCCATTCTTTCTATGGCTACACCTTC.